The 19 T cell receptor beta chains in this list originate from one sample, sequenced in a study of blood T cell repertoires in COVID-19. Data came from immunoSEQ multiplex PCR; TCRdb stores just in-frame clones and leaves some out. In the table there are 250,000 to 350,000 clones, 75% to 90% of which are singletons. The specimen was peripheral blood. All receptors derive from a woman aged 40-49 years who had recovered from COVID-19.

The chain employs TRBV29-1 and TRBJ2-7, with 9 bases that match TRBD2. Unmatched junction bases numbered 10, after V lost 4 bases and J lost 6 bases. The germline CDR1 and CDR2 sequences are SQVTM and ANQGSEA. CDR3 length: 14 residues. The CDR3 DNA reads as TGCAGCGTTGGTTTGGCGGGAGGGGTCTCCGAGCAGTACTTC. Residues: CSVGLAGGVSEQYF.

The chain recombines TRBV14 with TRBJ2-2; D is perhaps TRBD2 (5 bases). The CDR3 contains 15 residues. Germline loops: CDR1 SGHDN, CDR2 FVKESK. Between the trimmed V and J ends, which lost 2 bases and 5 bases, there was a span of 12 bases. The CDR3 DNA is TGTGCCAGCAGCCAACCAGCTCCGGGGACCGGGGAGCTGTTTTTT. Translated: CASSQPAPGTGELFF.

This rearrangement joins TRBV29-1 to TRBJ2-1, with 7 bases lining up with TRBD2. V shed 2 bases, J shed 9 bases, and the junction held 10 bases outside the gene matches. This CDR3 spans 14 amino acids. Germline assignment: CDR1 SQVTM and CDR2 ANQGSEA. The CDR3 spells CSVESGTNTGEQFF. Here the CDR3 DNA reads TGCAGCGTTGAATCCGGGACTAATACGGGTGAGCAGTTCTTC.

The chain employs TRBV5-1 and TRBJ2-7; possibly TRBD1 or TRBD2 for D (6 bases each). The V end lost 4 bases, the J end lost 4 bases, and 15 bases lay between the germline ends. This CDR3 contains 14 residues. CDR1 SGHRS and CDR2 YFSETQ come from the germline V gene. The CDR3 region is CASSLEGVGYEQYF. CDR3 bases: TGCGCCAGCAGCCTGGAGGGGGTGGGGTACGAGCAGTACTTC.

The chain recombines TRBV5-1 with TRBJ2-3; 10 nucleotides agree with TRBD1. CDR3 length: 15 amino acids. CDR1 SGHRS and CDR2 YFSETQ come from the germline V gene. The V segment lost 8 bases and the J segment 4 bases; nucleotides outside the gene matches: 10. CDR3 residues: CASATGQGSADTQYF. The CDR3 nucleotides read TGCGCCAGTGCGACGGGACAGGGGAGCGCAGATACGCAGTATTTT.

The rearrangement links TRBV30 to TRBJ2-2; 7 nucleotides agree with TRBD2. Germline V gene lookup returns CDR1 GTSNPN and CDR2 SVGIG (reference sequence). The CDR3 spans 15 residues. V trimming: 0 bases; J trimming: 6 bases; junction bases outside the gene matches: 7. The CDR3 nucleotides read TGTGCCTGGAGTGTGGGAGGGAGTCAGGCCGGGGAGCTGTTTTTT. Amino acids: CAWSVGGSQAGELFF.

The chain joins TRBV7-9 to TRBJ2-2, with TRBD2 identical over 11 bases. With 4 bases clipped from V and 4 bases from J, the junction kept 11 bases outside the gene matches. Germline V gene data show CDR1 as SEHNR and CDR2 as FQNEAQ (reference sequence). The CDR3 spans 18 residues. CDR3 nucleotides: TGTGCCAGCAGCTCCCGCACCGGGACTAGCGGTTCCACCGGGGAGCTGTTTTTT. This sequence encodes CASSSRTGTSGSTGELFF.

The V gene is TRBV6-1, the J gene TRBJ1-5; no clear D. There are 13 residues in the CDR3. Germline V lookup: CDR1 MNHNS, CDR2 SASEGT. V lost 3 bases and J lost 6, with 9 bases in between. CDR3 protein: CASSDLRGQPQHF. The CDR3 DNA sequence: TGTGCCAGCAGTGACCTCCGGGGTCAGCCCCAGCATTTT.

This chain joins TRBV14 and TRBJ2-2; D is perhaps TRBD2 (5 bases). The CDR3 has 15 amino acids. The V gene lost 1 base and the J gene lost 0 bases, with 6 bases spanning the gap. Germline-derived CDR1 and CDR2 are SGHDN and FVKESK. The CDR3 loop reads CASSQGGANTGELFF. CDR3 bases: TGTGCCAGCAGCCAAGGGGGAGCGAACACCGGGGAGCTGTTTTTT.

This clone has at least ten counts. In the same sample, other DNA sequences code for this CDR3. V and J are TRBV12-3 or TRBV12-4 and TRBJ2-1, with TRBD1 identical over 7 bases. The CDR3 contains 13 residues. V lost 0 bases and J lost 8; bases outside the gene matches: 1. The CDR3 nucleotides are TGTGCCAGCAGTTTAGCAGGGGGCGATGAGCAGTTCTTC. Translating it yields CASSLAGGDEQFF.

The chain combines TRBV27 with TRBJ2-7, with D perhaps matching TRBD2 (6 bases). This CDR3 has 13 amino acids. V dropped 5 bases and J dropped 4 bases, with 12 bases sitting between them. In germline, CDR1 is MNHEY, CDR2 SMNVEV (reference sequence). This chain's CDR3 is CASSPTSIYEQYF. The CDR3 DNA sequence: TGTGCCAGCAGTCCGACTAGTATTTACGAGCAGTACTTC.

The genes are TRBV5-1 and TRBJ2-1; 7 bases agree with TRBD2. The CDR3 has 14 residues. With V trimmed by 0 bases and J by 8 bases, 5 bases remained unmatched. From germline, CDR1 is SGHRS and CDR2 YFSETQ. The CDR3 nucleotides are TGCGCCAGCAGCTTGGGCGGGAGAGGGGATGAGCAGTTCTTC. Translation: CASSLGGRGDEQFF.

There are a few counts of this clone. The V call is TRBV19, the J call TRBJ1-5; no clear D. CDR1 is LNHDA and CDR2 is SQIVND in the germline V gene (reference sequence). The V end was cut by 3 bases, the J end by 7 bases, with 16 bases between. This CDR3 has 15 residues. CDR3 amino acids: CASSMYGEVRQPQHF. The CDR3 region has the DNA TGTGCCAGTAGTATGTACGGGGAGGTGCGACAGCCCCAGCATTTT.

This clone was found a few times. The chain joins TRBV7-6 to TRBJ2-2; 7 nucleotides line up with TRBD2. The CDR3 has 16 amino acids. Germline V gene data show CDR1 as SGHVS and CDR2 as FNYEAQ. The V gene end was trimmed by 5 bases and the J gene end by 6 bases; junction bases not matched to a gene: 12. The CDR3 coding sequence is TGTGCCAGCAGCCCTGAGGCCCGACTAGCAGCCGGGGAGCTGTTTTTT. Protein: CASSPEARLAAGELFF. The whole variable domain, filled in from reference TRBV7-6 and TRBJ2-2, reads GAGVSQSPRYKVTKRGQDVALRCDPISGHVSLYWYRQALGQGPEFLTYFNYEAQQDKSGLPNDRFSAERPEGSISTLTIQRTEQRDSAMYRCASSPEARLAAGELFFGEGSRLTVL.

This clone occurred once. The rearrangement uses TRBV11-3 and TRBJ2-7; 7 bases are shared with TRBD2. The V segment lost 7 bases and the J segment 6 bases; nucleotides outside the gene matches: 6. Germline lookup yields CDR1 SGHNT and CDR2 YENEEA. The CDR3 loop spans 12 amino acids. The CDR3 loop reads CASNPGGGEQYF. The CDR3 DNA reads TGTGCCAGCAACCCGGGGGGAGGCGAGCAGTACTTC.

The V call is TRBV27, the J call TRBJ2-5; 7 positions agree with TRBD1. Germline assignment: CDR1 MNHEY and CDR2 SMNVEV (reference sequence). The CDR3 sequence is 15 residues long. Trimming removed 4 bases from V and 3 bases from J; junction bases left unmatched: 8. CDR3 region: CASSSHMTGKETQYF. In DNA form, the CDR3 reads TGTGCCAGCAGTTCCCACATGACAGGGAAAGAGACCCAGTACTTC.

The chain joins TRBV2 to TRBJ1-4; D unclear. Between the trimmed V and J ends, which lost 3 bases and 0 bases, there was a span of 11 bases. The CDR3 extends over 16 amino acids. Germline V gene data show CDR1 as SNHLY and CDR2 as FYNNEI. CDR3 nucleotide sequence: TGTGCCAGCAGTGAGATCGACATTACAACTAATGAAAAACTGTTTTTT. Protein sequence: CASSEIDITTNEKLFF.

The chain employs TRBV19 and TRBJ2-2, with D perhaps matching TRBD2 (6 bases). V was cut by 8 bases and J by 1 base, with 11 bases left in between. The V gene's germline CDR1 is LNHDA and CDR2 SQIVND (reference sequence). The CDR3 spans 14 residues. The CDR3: CASRGWMNTGELFF. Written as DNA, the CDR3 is TGTGCCAGTCGGGGGTGGATGAACACCGGGGAGCTGTTTTTT.

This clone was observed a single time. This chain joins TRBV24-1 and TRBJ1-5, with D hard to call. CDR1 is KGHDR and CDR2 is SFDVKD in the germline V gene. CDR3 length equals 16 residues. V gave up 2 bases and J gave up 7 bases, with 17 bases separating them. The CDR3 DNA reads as TGTGCCACCAGTGATTCTCATAAGGAGGGTTGGCAGCCCCAGCATTTT. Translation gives CATSDSHKEGWQPQHF.